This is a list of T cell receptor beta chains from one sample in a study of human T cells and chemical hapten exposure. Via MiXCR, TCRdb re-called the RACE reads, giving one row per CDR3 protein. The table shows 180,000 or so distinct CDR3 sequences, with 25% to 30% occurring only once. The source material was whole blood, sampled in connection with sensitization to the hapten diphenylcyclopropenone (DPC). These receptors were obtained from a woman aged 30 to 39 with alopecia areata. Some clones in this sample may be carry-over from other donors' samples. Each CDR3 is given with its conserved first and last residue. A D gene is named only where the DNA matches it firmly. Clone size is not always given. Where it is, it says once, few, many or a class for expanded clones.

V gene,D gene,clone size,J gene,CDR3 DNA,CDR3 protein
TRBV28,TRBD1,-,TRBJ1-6,TGTGCCAGCAAACACGGACAGGGCGGGTCACCCCTCCACTTT,CASKHGQGGSPLHF
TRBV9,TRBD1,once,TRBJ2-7,TGTGCCAGCAGCGTAGGCCCCGGGACAGGAACCTACGAGCAGTACTTC,CASSVGPGTGTYEQYF
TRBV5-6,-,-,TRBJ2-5,TGTGCCAGCAGCTCAACAATAGACAGACAAGAGACCCAGTACTTC,CASSSTIDRQETQYF
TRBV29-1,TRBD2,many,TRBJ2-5,TGCAGCGCCGGGAGGGAGACCCAGTACTTC,CSAGRETQYF
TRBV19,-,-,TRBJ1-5,TGTGCCAGTAGTATATCGGAGAATAGCAATCAGCCCCAGCATTTT,CASSISENSNQPQHF
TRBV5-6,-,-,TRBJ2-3,TGTGCCAGCAGCTTGTTAGAAGATACGCAGTATTTT,CASSLLEDTQYF
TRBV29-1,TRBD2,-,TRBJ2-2,TGCAGTGCCGCGGGAGCGTTCACCGGGGAGCTGTTTTTT,CSAAGAFTGELFF
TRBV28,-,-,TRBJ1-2,TGTGCCAGCAGCCCCGAAGGGGCACGAGGCTACACCTTC,CASSPEGARGYTF
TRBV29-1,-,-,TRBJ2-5,TGCAGCGTTGAAGATCTGAAGGGTTATGAGACCCAGTACTTC,CSVEDLKGYETQYF
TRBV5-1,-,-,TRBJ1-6,TGCGCCAGCAGCTTGGGCAGGGAGGCTTCACCCCTCCACTTT,CASSLGREASPLHF
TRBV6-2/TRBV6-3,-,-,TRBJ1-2,TGTGCCAGCAGTTACTCGAGTCAGGGGCCTTATGGCTACACCTTC,CASSYSSQGPYGYTF
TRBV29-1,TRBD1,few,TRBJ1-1,TGCAGCGCCTTGGGGACAGCGAGCACTGAAGCTTTCTTT,CSALGTASTEAFF
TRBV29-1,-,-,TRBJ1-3,TGCAGCGTCATGGGTGCGGGAAACACCATATATTTT,CSVMGAGNTIYF
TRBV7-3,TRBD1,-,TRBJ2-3,TGTGCCAGCAGCTCAACAGGGGGATGGACAGATACGCAGTATTTT,CASSSTGGWTDTQYF
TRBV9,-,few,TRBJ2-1,TGTGCCAGCAGCGTAGTCGGGGGGCTTCCACGCAATGAGCAGTTCTTC,CASSVVGGLPRNEQFF
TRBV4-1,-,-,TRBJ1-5,TGCGCCAGCAGCCAACCCAAGCTTCTACAAGGTCGGGATCAGCCCCAGCATTTT,CASSQPKLLQGRDQPQHF
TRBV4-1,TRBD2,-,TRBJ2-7,TGCGCCAGCAGCCAAGCGAAACTAGCGCCTGGCGAGCAGTACTTC,CASSQAKLAPGEQYF
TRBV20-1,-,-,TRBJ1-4,TGCAGTGCCTCGTCTCTCGAAAAACTGTTTTTT,CSASSLEKLFF
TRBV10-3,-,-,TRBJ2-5,TGTGCCATCAGTGACGACTACCAAGAGACCCAGTACTTC,CAISDDYQETQYF
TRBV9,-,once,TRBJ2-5,TGTGCCAGCAGCGGGCGACAGCCCGGGGAGACCCAGTACTTC,CASSGRQPGETQYF
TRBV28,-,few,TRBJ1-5,TGTGCCAGCAGTTTTCAGCTAGGGCTTCAGCCCCAGCATTTT,CASSFQLGLQPQHF
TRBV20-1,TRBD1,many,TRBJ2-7,TGCAGTGCTAGACCACCCGCTACTGACAGGGGATACGAGCAGTACTTC,CSARPPATDRGYEQYF
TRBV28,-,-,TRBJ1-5,TGTGCCAGCAGCTCCCTCGACAGGCTCAATCAGCCCCAGCATTTT,CASSSLDRLNQPQHF
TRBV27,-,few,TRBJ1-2,TGTGCCAGCAGCACCGTGGCAGGGTCCCACTATGGCTACACCTTC,CASSTVAGSHYGYTF
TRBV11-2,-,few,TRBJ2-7,TGTGCCAGCAGTAACGCGGGGCCCGGTTCCTACGAGCAGTACTTC,CASSNAGPGSYEQYF
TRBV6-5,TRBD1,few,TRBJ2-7,TGTGCCACCTCAAGGGAGGGACAGGGGTTCGAGCAGTACTTC,CATSREGQGFEQYF
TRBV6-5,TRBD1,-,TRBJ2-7,TGTGCCAGCAGTGCGAACCGGGACAGGGTCTACGAGCAGTACTTC,CASSANRDRVYEQYF
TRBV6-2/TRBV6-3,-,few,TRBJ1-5,TGTGCCAGCAGTTACGGTGGGGCCTTTAATCAGCCCCAGCATTTT,CASSYGGAFNQPQHF
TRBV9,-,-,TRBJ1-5,TGTGCCAGCAGCGTAGAAGGGGGGGGGCAGCCCCAGCATTTT,CASSVEGGGQPQHF
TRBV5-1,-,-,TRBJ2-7,TGCGCCAGCAGCTCGGGTCTAAATTACGAGCAGTACTTC,CASSSGLNYEQYF
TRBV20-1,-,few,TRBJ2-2,TGCAGTGCTAGCCAGGTTAACACCGGGGAGCTGTTTTTT,CSASQVNTGELFF
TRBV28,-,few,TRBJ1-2,TGTGCCAGCAGTTCGTATAACTATGGCTACACCTTC,CASSSYNYGYTF
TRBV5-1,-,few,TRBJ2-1,TGCGCCAGCAGCTTCTCCCCCTACAATGAGCAGTTCTTC,CASSFSPYNEQFF
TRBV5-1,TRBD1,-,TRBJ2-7,TGCGCCAGCAGCCCGAGGACAGGGGATTCCTACGAGCAGTACTTC,CASSPRTGDSYEQYF
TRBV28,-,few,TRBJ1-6,TGTGCCAGCCAAACCGGCCCCTATAATTCACCCCTCCACTTT,CASQTGPYNSPLHF
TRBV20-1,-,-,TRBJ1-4,TGCAGTGTCGGTACCCGGGACGGAGGAGGGGGAGAGCTGTTTTTT,CSVGTRDGGGGELFF
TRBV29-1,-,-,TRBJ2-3,TGCAGCGTTGAAATCGCGGGAACGCAGTATTTT,CSVEIAGTQYF
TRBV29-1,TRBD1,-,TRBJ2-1,TGCAGCGTTGAAGGCCTTAAGGGGGCTTCCTACAATGAGCAGTTCTTC,CSVEGLKGASYNEQFF
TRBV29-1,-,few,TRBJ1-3,TGCAGCGTAGAGTTAGGACCGGCTCGGGACACCATATATTTT,CSVELGPARDTIYF
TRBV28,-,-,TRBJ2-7,TGTGCCAGCAGTACAAACAATCCGGGACGGAGCTACGAGCAGTACTTC,CASSTNNPGRSYEQYF
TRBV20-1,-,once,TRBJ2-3,TGCAGTGCTATTGAACCCACCCAGGGCACAGATACGCAGTATTTT,CSAIEPTQGTDTQYF
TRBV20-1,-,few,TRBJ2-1,TGCAGTGCTAGACGGGCCCCGAATGAGCAGTTCTTC,CSARRAPNEQFF
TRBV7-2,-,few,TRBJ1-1,TGTGCCAGCAGCCCTAATAGGAACACTGAAGCTTTCTTT,CASSPNRNTEAFF
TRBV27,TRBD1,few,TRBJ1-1,TGTGCCAGCAGTCTTAAGGGGGACAGGGAATGGTTCTTT,CASSLKGDREWFF
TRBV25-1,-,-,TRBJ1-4,TGTGCCAGCAGTGATCTAGGACAGACTAATGAAAAACTGTTTTTT,CASSDLGQTNEKLFF
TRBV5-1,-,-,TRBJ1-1,TGCGCCAGCAGCTTGGGGGAGAGGACTGAAGCTTTCTTT,CASSLGERTEAFF
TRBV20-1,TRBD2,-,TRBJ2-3,TGCAGTGCCCAAGACACTAGCGCCACTAGCACAGATACGCAGTATTTT,CSAQDTSATSTDTQYF
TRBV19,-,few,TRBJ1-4,TGTGCCAGTAGTATCTGGCAGGCCAGTAATGAAAAACTGTTTTTT,CASSIWQASNEKLFF
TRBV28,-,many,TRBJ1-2,TGTGCCAGCAGTACGAGTTGGGGGGCCGGCTATGGCTACACCTTC,CASSTSWGAGYGYTF
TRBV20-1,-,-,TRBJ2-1,TGCAGTGCTTACAGGGTTGGTGAGCAGTTCTTC,CSAYRVGEQFF
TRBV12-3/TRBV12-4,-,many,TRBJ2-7,TGTGCCAGCAGTTTTGTGGGGCCCTCCTACGAGCAGTACTTC,CASSFVGPSYEQYF
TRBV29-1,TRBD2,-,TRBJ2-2,TGCAGCGTTGGTTCTAGCGGGGGGGCCGTCGGGGAGCTGTTTTTT,CSVGSSGGAVGELFF